This T cell receptor beta chain was sequenced for a study of T cells in Graves' hyperthyroidism and ophthalmopathy. General observations from the study: Within blood appeared most thyroid clonotypes that had expanded above 0.001.

The investigators amplified TCR beta CDR3 regions from RNA transcripts. In the first-round RT-PCR of the TCR CDR3, the HTBI primer set was used. TCRdb re-derived calls from the multiplex PCR reads in MiXCR, one entry per CDR3 protein. The sample contains 750,000 to 950,000 distinct CDR3 sequences, around 38% of which appear only once. Patients were excluded for uncontrolled infection, other autoimmune disease, pregnancy or lactation. Diagnoses were established using clinical symptoms, serum thyroxine and TRAb, thyroid ultrasound and orbital computed tomography. About this clonotype: Antigen unknown.

The receptor was derived from a young man with Graves' hyperthyroidism. The material sequenced was blood.

The chain's CDR3 is CASSLSGMNTGELFF. CDR3 nucleotides: TGTGCCAGCAGCTTATCAGGGATGAACACCGGGGAGCTGTTTTTT. The chain combines TRBV7-2 with TRBJ2-2; D may be TRBD1 (5 bases). Trimming stripped 2 bases from V and 1 base from J, with 8 bases between. Germline lookup yields CDR1 SGHTA and CDR2 FQGNSA. CDR3 length: 15 residues.